Following are 25 T cell receptor beta chains from one sample sequenced in a study of blood T cells in healthy people across ages. A J-beta primer mix and a sample-barcoded 5' primer were used in a second PCR of roughly 7 to 12 cycles. TCRdb re-called the 5' RACE reads through MiXCR, storing one row per CDR3 protein. The sample holds fewer than 2,000,000 distinct CDR3 sequences, approximately 40% seen once. The sample taken for sequencing was blood. The receptors here all came from a human donor in good health.

The chain uses TRBV7-2 and TRBJ1-2; 7 bases are shared with TRBD1. Per the germline V gene, CDR1 is SGHTA and CDR2 is FQGNSA. There are 15 residues in the CDR3. V gave up 5 bases and J gave up 4 bases; unmatched junction bases: 10. The CDR3 loop reads CASSLLEGASYGYTF. The DNA for the CDR3 is TGTGCCAGCAGCCTCCTCGAGGGGGCTTCCTATGGCTACACCTTC.

This chain links TRBV20-1 with TRBJ1-5, with D unclear. In germline, CDR1 is DFQATT, CDR2 SNEGSKA (reference sequence). CDR3 length: 12 residues. The V end was cut by 3 bases, the J end by 4 bases, with 7 bases between. CDR3 sequence: CSARQKNQPQHF. Here the CDR3 DNA reads TGCAGTGCTAGGCAGAAAAATCAGCCCCAGCATTTT.

The chain employs TRBV27 and TRBJ2-7; perhaps TRBD2 as D (7 bases). Germline CDR1 reads MNHEY; CDR2 reads SMNVEV (reference sequence). The CDR3 is 16 residues long. With 2 bases removed from V and 4 bases from J, the gap between germline ends came to 18 bases. The DNA of the CDR3 is TGTGCCAGCAGTTTAGTATCACCTGGGGGGGCATACGAGCAGTACTTC. It yields the protein CASSLVSPGGAYEQYF.

CDR3 in DNA: TGCGCCAGCAGCGCCAGCAGCAAGAACACTGAAGCTTTCTTT. Amino acids: CASSASSKNTEAFF. The V gene is TRBV5-1, the J gene TRBJ1-1; D is uncertain. V was shortened by 4 bases and J by 1 base, with 11 bases between the two germline ends. This CDR3 is built from 14 residues. Germline V gene sequence: CDR1 SGHRS, CDR2 YFSETQ.

With regard to this clonotype: Compared with germline, one end of the junction differs, possibly owing to a read error. The gene calls are TRBV7-8 and TRBJ2-4; 7 nucleotides agree with TRBD1. The J call is in doubt because the DNA end fits TRBJ2-7 better. The CDR3 is 12 residues long. Germline V gives CDR1 SGHVS, CDR2 FQNEAQ. DNA of the CDR3: TGTGCCAACAGCCAACAGGGGTACGAGCAGTACTTC. This sequence encodes CANSQQGYEQYF.

The chain joins TRBV5-1 to TRBJ1-5; 7 bases agree with TRBD1. The germline V gene encodes CDR1 SGHRS and CDR2 YFSETQ. The CDR3 contains 15 residues. Unmatched junction bases numbered 3, after V lost 2 bases and J lost 1 base. CDR3 sequence reads: CASSFEGASNQPQHF. The CDR3 nucleotides read TGCGCCAGCAGCTTTGAGGGGGCGAGCAATCAGCCCCAGCATTTT. The whole variable domain, filled in from reference TRBV5-1 and TRBJ1-5, reads KAGVTQTPRYLIKTRGQQVTLSCSPISGHRSVSWYQQTPGQGLQFLFEYFSETQRNKGNFPGRFSGRQFSNSRSEMNVSTLELGDSALYLCASSFEGASNQPQHFGDGTRLSIL.

The chain links TRBV7-3 to TRBJ2-1; 8 nucleotides match TRBD1. The germline V gene encodes CDR1 SGHTA and CDR2 FQGTGA. V lost 5 bases, J lost 0 bases, and 6 bases stayed unmatched. The CDR3 spans 16 residues. The CDR3 coding sequence is TGTGCCAGCAGCACGGACAGGGCGAGCTCCTACAATGAGCAGTTCTTC. It specifies CASSTDRASSYNEQFF. The variable domain in full, with the rest retrieved from reference TRBV7-3 and TRBJ2-1, is GAGVSQTPSNKVTEKGKYVELRCDPISGHTALYWYRQSLGQGPEFLIYFQGTGAADDSGLPNDRFFAVRPEGSVSTLKIQRTERGDSAVYLCASSTDRASSYNEQFFGPGTRLTVL.

The chain carries TRBV20-1 and TRBJ1-5; 9 nucleotides match TRBD1. This CDR3 contains 18 residues. V lost 5 bases to trimming and J lost 0 bases; unmatched junction nucleotides: 14. Germline V gene lookup returns CDR1 DFQATT and CDR2 SNEGSKA (reference sequence). The CDR3 is CSAQGGQGNFPSNQPQHF. The CDR3 DNA is TGCAGTGCTCAGGGTGGACAGGGGAATTTTCCTAGCAATCAGCCCCAGCATTTT.

This chain links TRBV18 with TRBJ2-3; D is undetermined. In germline, CDR1 is KGHSH, CDR2 LQKENI. The CDR3 sequence is 13 residues long. V was shortened by 6 bases and J by 4 bases, with 11 bases between the two germline ends. This CDR3 is CASSSSAADTQYF. In DNA, the CDR3 is TGTGCCAGCTCCTCCTCCGCCGCAGATACGCAGTATTTT.

Comment on this clonotype: Sequence at one end of the junction differs from germline and may be a read error. V usage is TRBV20-1 and J usage is TRBJ1-2; D might be TRBD1 (6 bases). Germline CDR1 and CDR2: DFQATT and SNEGSKA (reference sequence). The CDR3 extends over 14 amino acids. The CDR3 coding sequence is TGCAGTGCTAGAGGAATCAGGACAGAGAATGGCCACACCTTC. It yields the protein CSARGIRTENGHTF.

This CDR3 is CASSLDGGAYSPLHF. The CDR3 nucleotides are TGTGCCAGCAGCTTAGACGGCGGGGCTTATTCACCCCTCCACTTT. This chain joins TRBV7-9 and TRBJ1-6; TRBD1 might be the D (5 bases). The CDR3 consists of 15 residues. Per the germline V gene, CDR1 is SEHNR and CDR2 is FQNEAQ (reference sequence). V was clipped by 1 base and J by 8 bases, with 12 bases between them.

V and J are TRBV5-1 and TRBJ2-3; TRBD1 is a possible D gene (5 bases). The length of the CDR3 is 16 residues. CDR1 is SGHRS and CDR2 is YFSETQ in the germline V gene. Between the trimmed V and J ends, which lost 4 bases and 0 bases, there was a span of 15 bases. For the CDR3, the DNA is TGCGCCAGCAGCCCCGCCGACAGTCCGAGCACAGATACGCAGTATTTT. The encoded protein is CASSPADSPSTDTQYF.

There are a few counts of this clonotype. The rearrangement uses TRBV4-1 and TRBJ2-1; 8 bases map to TRBD2. The ends lost 2 bases at V and 4 bases at J; junction bases unmatched: 10. Germline loops: CDR1 MGHRA, CDR2 YSYEKL. CDR3 length: 17 residues. As DNA, the CDR3 is TGCGCCAGCAGCCAAACCTCACTAGCGGTGAATTACAATGAGCAGTTCTTC. Amino acids: CASSQTSLAVNYNEQFF.

V usage is TRBV7-8 and J usage is TRBJ2-3; TRBD2 might be the D (6 bases). Germline V gene lookup returns CDR1 SGHVS and CDR2 FQNEAQ. V dropped 5 bases and J dropped 3 bases, with 18 bases sitting between them. CDR3 length equals 16 residues. The CDR3 nucleotides are TGTGCCAGCAGCCTCGGGGCAGGGACTCGGACAGATACGCAGTATTTT. Amino acids: CASSLGAGTRTDTQYF.

The V call is TRBV28, the J call TRBJ2-5; tentatively, D is TRBD2 (6 bases). The assigned J gene may be wrong: the sequence end matches TRBJ2-7 better. The CDR3 runs 12 residues. Germline V lookup: CDR1 MDHEN, CDR2 SYDVKM. For the CDR3, the DNA is TGTGCCAGCAGTGTGGGCGGGATCGAGCAGTACTTC. This encodes CASSVGGIEQYF.

The sample holds a few counts of this clonotype. V and J are TRBV4-1 and TRBJ2-7; D gene ambiguous. V was cut by 0 bases and J by 5 bases, with 11 bases left in between. The CDR3 totals 14 residues. From germline, CDR1 is MGHRA and CDR2 YSYEKL. As DNA, the CDR3 is TGCGCCAGCAGCCAAGAGGGCTCTGGGGACGAGCAGTACTTC. It is translated as CASSQEGSGDEQYF.

The chain couples TRBV5-1 to TRBJ1-1, with TRBD1 matching 9 bases. The CDR3 consists of 15 residues. Germline values: CDR1 SGHRS, CDR2 YFSETQ. V trimming: 4 bases; J trimming: 4 bases; junction bases outside the gene matches: 8. CDR3 DNA: TGCGCCAGCAGCCTAGGGGACAGGGTGGGCACTGAAGCTTTCTTT. Protein: CASSLGDRVGTEAFF.

The genes are TRBV5-1 and TRBJ1-2, with a possible D match to TRBD1 (5 bases). This CDR3 has 15 residues. Trimming removed 3 bases at V and 0 bases at J, with 12 bases between. Germline V gene data show CDR1 as SGHRS and CDR2 as YFSETQ. This CDR3 reads CASSSPGKANYGYTF. CDR3 DNA sequence: TGCGCCAGCAGCTCCCCAGGGAAGGCTAACTATGGCTACACCTTC.

The V gene is TRBV6-6, the J gene TRBJ1-2, with a weak D call TRBD1 (6 bases). In germline, CDR1 is MNHNY, CDR2 SVGAGI (reference sequence). Trimming cost V 7 bases and J 11 bases, with 20 bases left between them. CDR3 length equals 13 residues. This CDR3 is CASKGRGAAYYTF. DNA of the CDR3: TGTGCCAGCAAAGGGCGGGGGGCTGCTTATTACACCTTC.

This sequence joins TRBV11-2 and TRBJ1-4, with D maybe TRBD1 (5 bases). The germline V and J ends were trimmed by 1 base and 11 bases, with 11 bases remaining between them. The CDR3 is made up of 13 amino acids. Germline loops: CDR1 SGHAT, CDR2 FQNNGV. The chain's CDR3 is CASSLGTSDKLFF. DNA of the CDR3: TGTGCCAGCAGCTTAGGGACAAGCGATAAACTGTTTTTT. Complete variable domain (other parts from reference TRBV11-2 and TRBJ1-4): EAGVAQSPRYKIIEKRQSVAFWCNPISGHATLYWYQQILGQGPKLLIQFQNNGVVDDSQLPKDRFSAERLKGVDSTLKIQPAKLEDSAVYLCASSLGTSDKLFFGSGTQLSVL.

The J gene is TRBJ1-1, the V gene TRBV7-2; 9 bases are a match to TRBD1. This CDR3 comprises 16 residues. CDR1 is SGHTA and CDR2 is FQGNSA in the germline V gene. V was pared by 5 bases and J by 4 bases, with 11 bases of the junction left unmatched. CDR3 DNA sequence: TGTGCCAGCAGCCCTACCGGGACAGGGAGGTTCACTGAAGCTTTCTTT. This sequence encodes CASSPTGTGRFTEAFF.

This clonotype was seen only a few times. The chain carries TRBV7-2 and TRBJ2-5; 10 nucleotides match TRBD1. Germline lookup yields CDR1 SGHTA and CDR2 FQGNSA. The CDR3 sequence is 16 residues long. Germline trimming cut 1 base from V and 6 bases from J; bases unmatched to any gene: 8. The CDR3 sequence is CASSLGGTGAGKTQYF. CDR3 nucleotide sequence: TGTGCCAGCAGCTTAGGCGGGACAGGGGCTGGGAAGACCCAGTACTTC.

The rearrangement uses TRBV2 and TRBJ2-3; 7 nucleotides align to TRBD1. The germline gives CDR1 SNHLY, CDR2 FYNNEI. V lost 2 bases and J lost 6; bases outside the gene matches: 5. This CDR3 contains 14 residues. This CDR3 is CASSENRGRDTQYF. The CDR3 coding sequence is TGTGCCAGCAGTGAAAACAGGGGAAGGGATACGCAGTATTTT.

The genes are TRBV29-1 and TRBJ2-5; 9 bases are a match to TRBD1. Per germline, CDR1 SQVTM and CDR2 ANQGSEA. The CDR3 contains 12 residues. Germline trimming cut 4 bases from V and 4 bases from J; bases unmatched to any gene: 1. The CDR3 DNA is TGCAGCGTTGTGGACAGGGGAGAGACCCAGTACTTC. This sequence encodes CSVVDRGETQYF.

V and J are TRBV27 and TRBJ2-1; 9 bases agree with TRBD1. The CDR3 has 15 residues. Germline V gives CDR1 MNHEY, CDR2 SMNVEV (reference sequence). Trimming removed 4 bases from V and 7 bases from J; junction bases left unmatched: 8. The CDR3 spells CASSYPGTGRNEQFF. In DNA, the CDR3 is TGTGCCAGCAGTTATCCCGGGACAGGGAGGAATGAGCAGTTCTTC.